The 28 T cell receptor beta chains reported below all come from one sample, sequenced in a study of pediatric ulcerative colitis. Some clones are missing from TCRdb's copy, which holds only in-frame ones; the method was immunoSEQ multiplex PCR. Of 30,000 to 45,000 clones in the sample, roughly 80% were seen once. The sequenced sample consisted of blood. These receptors originate from a girl aged 10 to 17 with moderate ulcerative colitis.

This rearrangement joins TRBV7-3 to TRBJ2-3; TRBD1 agrees at 8 bases. The CDR3 length is 15 residues. V gave up 5 bases and J gave up 2 bases; unmatched junction bases: 6. Germline CDR1 is SGHTA and CDR2 is FQGTGA. The CDR3 loop reads CASSLTGALTDTQYF. The CDR3 coding sequence is TGTGCCAGCAGCCTGACAGGGGCCCTCACAGATACGCAGTATTTT.

This chain connects TRBV6-6 to TRBJ2-5; D gene unclear. Trimming cost V 5 bases and J 3 bases, with 13 bases left between them. There are 14 residues in the CDR3. Germline V CDR1 and CDR2: MNHNY, SVGAGI (reference sequence). The CDR3 DNA is TGTGCCAGCAGTCCATCTCCAGGAAAAGAGACCCAGTACTTC. This gives the protein CASSPSPGKETQYF.

The rearrangement joins TRBV7-8 to TRBJ2-7; TRBD2 matches 10 bases. Germline V gene sequence: CDR1 SGHVS, CDR2 FQNEAQ. This CDR3 region has 14 residues. V lost 7 bases and J lost 6; bases outside the gene matches: 9. The CDR3 is CASIESGRALEQYF. In DNA form, the CDR3 reads TGTGCCAGCATTGAGAGCGGGAGGGCCCTCGAGCAGTACTTC.

The rearrangement links TRBV2 to TRBJ2-3; D unresolved. Germline lookup yields CDR1 SNHLY and CDR2 FYNNEI. This CDR3 spans 14 amino acids. The V end was cut by 3 bases, the J end by 5 bases, with 12 bases between. The CDR3 region has the DNA TGTGCCAGCAGTGAGTGGGTAGCAGGAGATACGCAGTATTTT. Translating gives CASSEWVAGDTQYF.

The rearrangement uses TRBV27 and TRBJ2-2; D remains unclear. Germline values: CDR1 MNHEY, CDR2 SMNVEV (reference sequence). The V and J ends lost 3 bases and 2 bases respectively, with 1 base between them. This CDR3 is built from 12 residues. This CDR3 is CASSFNTGELFF. As DNA, the CDR3 is TGTGCCAGCAGTTTCAACACCGGGGAGCTGTTTTTT.

V usage is TRBV9 and J usage is TRBJ2-3; the match to TRBD1 covers 9 bases. The CDR3 consists of 16 residues. Losses at the gene ends were 4 bases for V and 5 bases for J; bases not matched to a gene: 11. Per germline, CDR1 SGDLS and CDR2 YYNGEE. The CDR3 reads CASSPNRGRPGDTQYF. CDR3 DNA: TGTGCCAGCAGCCCGAACAGGGGGCGCCCGGGAGATACGCAGTATTTT.

This chain links TRBV23-1 with TRBJ1-4; D is ambiguous. TRBV23-1 counts as an open reading frame of uncertain function. The germline V and J ends were trimmed by 5 bases and 9 bases, with 10 bases remaining between them. This CDR3 has 12 amino acids. CDR3 region: CASSGVSQKLFF. The CDR3, as DNA: TGCGCCAGCAGTGGGGTGTCACAAAAACTGTTTTTT.

This clone was seen only a few times. The V gene is TRBV18, the J gene TRBJ2-3, with 9 bases lining up with TRBD2. CDR1 and CDR2 from the germline V gene are KGHSH and LQKENI. The V gene end was trimmed by 3 bases and the J gene end by 2 bases; junction bases not matched to a gene: 9. The CDR3 is made up of 17 amino acids. For the CDR3, the DNA is TGTGCCAGCTCACCCGTGGTAGCGGGAGACCCCACAGATACGCAGTATTTT. It encodes CASSPVVAGDPTDTQYF.

This clone occurred once. The chain employs TRBV7-9 and TRBJ2-3, with 9 bases fitting TRBD1. The trim removed 4 bases at V and 1 base at J, leaving 9 bases unmatched. Looked up from germline, CDR1 is SEHNR and CDR2 is FQNEAQ (reference sequence). The CDR3 sequence is 17 residues long. CDR3 nucleotide sequence: TGTGCCAGCAGCTCCTCCCTCCGGGACAGGGGCACAGATACGCAGTATTTT. It specifies CASSSSLRDRGTDTQYF.

The rearrangement uses TRBV27 and TRBJ2-7; D remains ambiguous. This CDR3 is built from 13 residues. With 5 bases removed from V and 3 bases from J, the gap between germline ends came to 11 bases. The germline V gene encodes CDR1 MNHEY and CDR2 SMNVEV (reference sequence). CDR3: CASSRAAYYEQYF. The CDR3 bases are TGTGCCAGCAGTCGGGCCGCCTACTACGAGCAGTACTTC.

DNA for the CDR3: TGTGCCAGCAGGGGGGGCCTGGGGGAGAAAGGATCACCCCTCCACTTT. Its protein product is CASRGGLGEKGSPLHF. This chain connects TRBV2 to TRBJ1-6; a weak D match, TRBD1 (6 bases). Germline CDR1 is SNHLY and CDR2 is FYNNEI. The CDR3 sequence is 16 residues long. The V gene lost 6 bases and the J gene lost 10 bases, with 22 bases spanning the gap.

In its sample, this clone was seen once. The gene calls are TRBV27 and TRBJ1-2; no clear D. The V end lost 2 bases, the J end lost 0 bases, and 7 bases lay between the germline ends. The CDR3 extends over 14 amino acids. CDR1 is MNHEY and CDR2 is SMNVEV in the germline V gene (reference sequence). The CDR3 protein is CASSLDGANYGYTF. CDR3 DNA sequence: TGTGCCAGCAGTTTAGACGGAGCTAACTATGGCTACACCTTC.

The V and J genes are TRBV12-5 and TRBJ1-1; D is unclear. This CDR3 has 15 residues. Trimming took 4 bases from V and 6 from J, leaving 18 bases between them. Germline V gives CDR1 LGHNT, CDR2 FRNRAP. This chain's CDR3 is CASGSAAGYRSEAFF. The CDR3 bases are TGTGCTAGTGGTTCGGCTGCAGGATATCGTTCTGAAGCTTTCTTT.

For the CDR3, the DNA is TGTGCCAGCAGTTACGCGACTAGCGGTAGTGAGCAGTTCTTC. As protein: CASSYATSGSEQFF. The chain is built from TRBV6-5 and TRBJ2-1; 9 bases map to TRBD2. V lost 2 bases to trimming and J lost 9 bases; unmatched junction nucleotides: 5. The CDR3 covers 14 residues. The germline gives CDR1 MNHEY, CDR2 SVGAGI.

CDR3 DNA sequence: TGTGCCAGCAGTTACTCGGGAGATGGATTTAACTATGGCTACACCTTC. Translating gives CASSYSGDGFNYGYTF. The gene calls are TRBV6-5 and TRBJ1-2; D unclear. Germline-derived CDR1 and CDR2 are MNHEY and SVGAGI. The CDR3 runs to 16 residues. Trimming stripped 0 bases from V and 1 base from J, with 12 bases between.

This clone has a handful of counts. The chain couples TRBV19 to TRBJ1-5, with TRBD1 identical over 8 bases. This CDR3 has 13 residues. The germline V gene encodes CDR1 LNHDA and CDR2 SQIVND (reference sequence). V gave up 7 bases and J gave up 10 bases; unmatched junction bases: 9. The CDR3 DNA sequence: TGTGCCAGTACCCCAGGGGGCGGCAGCCCCCAGCATTTT. Its protein product is CASTPGGGSPQHF.

This clone was counted a few times. This sequence joins TRBV2 and TRBJ1-2; 8 nucleotides align to TRBD1. The CDR3 has 11 residues. V lost 10 bases and J lost 6; bases outside the gene matches: 4. Germline V gene lookup returns CDR1 SNHLY and CDR2 FYNNEI. CDR3 sequence reads: CAITGGDGYTF. The CDR3, as DNA: TGTGCCATCACAGGGGGAGATGGCTACACCTTC.

The V gene is TRBV11-3, the J gene TRBJ1-1; possible D gene TRBD1, 6 bases. V was shortened by 4 bases and J by 1 base, with 13 bases between the two germline ends. The germline gives CDR1 SGHNT, CDR2 YENEEA. This CDR3 has 15 residues. DNA for the CDR3: TGTGCCAGCAGCTCCACGCTAGGGGGGAACACTGAAGCTTTCTTT. Its protein product is CASSSTLGGNTEAFF.

The chain employs TRBV27 and TRBJ1-2; TRBD1 matches at 7 bases. The CDR3 is 14 amino acids. Germline V gives CDR1 MNHEY, CDR2 SMNVEV (reference sequence). The V gene end was trimmed by 6 bases and the J gene end by 3 bases; junction bases not matched to a gene: 7. CDR3 region: CASSLSGQHYGYTF. CDR3 coding DNA: TGTGCCAGCAGCCTCTCGGGACAGCACTATGGCTACACCTTC.

The chain couples TRBV4-1 to TRBJ1-2, with D perhaps matching TRBD1 (5 bases). CDR1 and CDR2 from the germline V gene are MGHRA and YSYEKL. Between the trimmed V and J ends, which lost 1 base and 4 bases, there was a span of 13 bases. This CDR3 spans 15 amino acids. The DNA for the CDR3 is TGCGCCAGCAGCCAAGTTGGGGAGGGGCCCTATGGCTACACCTTC. Protein product: CASSQVGEGPYGYTF.

The rearrangement links TRBV27 to TRBJ1-2, with a possible D match to TRBD1 (6 bases). Per germline, CDR1 MNHEY and CDR2 SMNVEV (reference sequence). This CDR3 spans 18 amino acids. V dropped 5 bases and J dropped 8 bases, with 30 bases sitting between them. The CDR3 nucleotides are TGTGCCAGCAGTCTCGCAGACAGCGTTTGGGCAGGGGCGTCAGGCTACACCTTC. Its translation: CASSLADSVWAGASGYTF.

This chain joins TRBV7-9 and TRBJ2-3; D remains unclear. V lost 4 bases and J lost 0, with 17 bases in between. The CDR3 has 17 amino acids. CDR1 is SEHNR and CDR2 is FQNEAQ in the germline V gene (reference sequence). This CDR3 is CASSSTRTAPSTDTQYF. The CDR3 DNA is TGTGCCAGCAGCTCTACGAGGACGGCACCTAGCACAGATACGCAGTATTTT.

The chain is built from TRBV7-9 and TRBJ2-7; the match to TRBD1 covers 8 bases. From germline, CDR1 is SEHNR and CDR2 FQNEAQ (reference sequence). The ends lost 4 bases at V and 11 bases at J; junction bases unmatched: 10. The CDR3 consists of 13 residues. Here the CDR3 reads CASSSDRVAQEYF. CDR3 in DNA: TGTGCCAGCAGCTCGGACAGGGTAGCTCAGGAGTACTTC. The variable domain in full, with the rest retrieved from reference TRBV7-9 and TRBJ2-7, is DTGVSQNPRHKITKRGQNVTFRCDPISEHNRLYWYRQTLGQGPEFLTYFQNEAQLEKSRLLSDRFSAERPKGSFSTLEIQRTEQGDSAMYLCASSSDRVAQEYFGPGTRLTVT.

V usage is TRBV6-5 and J usage is TRBJ1-3; D not resolved. This CDR3 spans 15 amino acids. CDR1 MNHEY and CDR2 SVGAGI come from the germline V gene. The V gene lost 6 bases and the J gene lost 2 bases, with 14 bases spanning the gap. In DNA form, the CDR3 reads TGTGCCAGCAGCCTAGGACGGAACCCTGGAAACACCATATATTTT. Translation: CASSLGRNPGNTIYF.

The V call is TRBV5-6, the J call TRBJ2-7, with 8 positions matching TRBD1. V lost 4 bases and J lost 3; bases outside the gene matches: 6. CDR3 length: 14 residues. Germline-derived CDR1 and CDR2 are SGHDT and YYEEEE. This CDR3 is CASSPDRVDYEQYF. The CDR3 DNA follows: TGTGCCAGCAGCCCGGACAGGGTTGACTACGAGCAGTACTTC.

The table lists this clone with a few counts. The chain employs TRBV11-2 and TRBJ1-1; TRBD1 is a possible D gene (5 bases). Trimming took 5 bases from V and 1 from J, leaving 8 bases between them. CDR1 and CDR2 (germline): SGHAT, FQNNGV. The CDR3 extends over 13 amino acids. As DNA, the CDR3 is TGTGCCAGCAGCGCCAGGGAGAACACTGAAGCTTTCTTT. Translating it yields CASSARENTEAFF. Variable domain in full (rest from reference TRBV11-2 and TRBJ1-1): EAGVAQSPRYKIIEKRQSVAFWCNPISGHATLYWYQQILGQGPKLLIQFQNNGVVDDSQLPKDRFSAERLKGVDSTLKIQPAKLEDSAVYLCASSARENTEAFFGQGTRLTVV.

The chain has TRBV4-1 and TRBJ2-7; D is unclear. This CDR3 comprises 15 residues. Germline V gene sequence: CDR1 MGHRA, CDR2 YSYEKL. V dropped 1 base and J dropped 0 bases, with 10 bases sitting between them. CDR3 protein: CASSQVSSLSYEQYF. DNA for the CDR3: TGCGCCAGCAGCCAAGTCTCCAGCCTCTCCTACGAGCAGTACTTC.

This chain joins TRBV5-4 and TRBJ1-1; 9 nucleotides line up with TRBD1. This CDR3 has 16 amino acids. Germline V CDR1 and CDR2: SGHNT, YYREEE (reference sequence). J gave up 6 bases and V 0 bases, and 9 bases lay outside the gene matches. CDR3 in DNA: TGTGCCAGCAGCTTGGACCTACAGGGGGCTTTGCCTGAAGCTTTCTTT. It encodes CASSLDLQGALPEAFF.